This T cell receptor (beta chain) came from a study of shared clonotypes between healthy human individuals. Notes on this clone: What it binds is not known.

The deep-level immunoSEQ assay was used. Authors' analysis steps: ImmunoSEQ only sent back junction sequences with no quality scores, so filtering was done differently. The table came from immunoSEQ multiplex PCR; TCRdb's copy has only in-frame clones and leaves some out. V, J and clone size are those of that table, while D and trimming were read from the DNA. The data contain around 1.5 million clones, roughly 98% of them singletons. The study's findings and limits: As a rule, naive subsets had a larger estimated richness than memory subsets.

Germline CDR1 and CDR2: KGHSH and LQKENI. J gave up 12 bases and V 5 bases, and 15 bases lay outside the gene matches. The CDR3 has 14 amino acids. The sample taken for sequencing was naive CD4+ T cells sorted from blood. The subset: CD45RA+ positively selected. This TCR came from a man aged 30-40 years in good health. V and J are TRBV18 and TRBJ2-7; 8 bases match TRBD1. Here the CDR3 reads CASSNPDRVGIGYF. CDR3 coding DNA: TGTGCCAGCTCAAACCCGGACAGGGTGGGAATCGGGTACTTC.